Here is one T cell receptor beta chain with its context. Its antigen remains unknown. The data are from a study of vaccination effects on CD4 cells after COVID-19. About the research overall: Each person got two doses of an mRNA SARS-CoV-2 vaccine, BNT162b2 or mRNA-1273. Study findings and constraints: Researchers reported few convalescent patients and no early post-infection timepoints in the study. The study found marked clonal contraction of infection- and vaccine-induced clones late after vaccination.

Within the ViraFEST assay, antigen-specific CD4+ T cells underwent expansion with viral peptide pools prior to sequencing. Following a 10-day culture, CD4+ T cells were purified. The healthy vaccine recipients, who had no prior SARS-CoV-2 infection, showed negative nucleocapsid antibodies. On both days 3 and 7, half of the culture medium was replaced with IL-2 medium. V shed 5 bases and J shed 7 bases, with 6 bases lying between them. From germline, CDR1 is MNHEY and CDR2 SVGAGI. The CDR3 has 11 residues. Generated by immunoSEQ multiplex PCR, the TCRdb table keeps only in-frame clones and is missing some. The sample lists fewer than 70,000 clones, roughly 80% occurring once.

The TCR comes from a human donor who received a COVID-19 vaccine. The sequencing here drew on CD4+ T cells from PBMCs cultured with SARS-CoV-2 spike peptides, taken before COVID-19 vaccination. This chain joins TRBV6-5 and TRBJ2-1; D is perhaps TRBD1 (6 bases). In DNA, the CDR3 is TGTGCCAGCAGTCAGGGGAATGAGCAGTTCTTC. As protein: CASSQGNEQFF.